This T cell receptor (beta chain) is drawn from a study of blood T cells in healthy people across ages. The CDR3 has 15 amino acids. Unmatched junction bases numbered 5, after V lost 5 bases and J lost 4 bases. Germline CDR1 reads SGHTA; CDR2 reads FQGNSA. Primers used in a second PCR of about 7 to 12 cycles were a sample-barcoded 5' primer and a J-beta primer mix. TCRdb called the 5' RACE reads again in MiXCR, with one record for every CDR3 protein. The repertoire holds around 600,000 distinct CDR3 sequences, with under 55% as singletons. This clonotype was seen a handful of times. This receptor was obtained from an elderly man in good health. The rearrangement links TRBV7-2 to TRBJ2-3, with 11 bases identical to TRBD2. The sample taken for sequencing was blood. CDR3 sequence (DNA): TGTGCCAGCAGCCCGACTAGCGGGGTTTCAGATACGCAGTATTTT. It specifies CASSPTSGVSDTQYF. Looking up the rest from reference TRBV7-2 and TRBJ2-3 gives the full variable domain: GAGVSQSPSNKVTEKGKDVELRCDPISGHTALYWYRQSLGQGLEFLIYFQGNSAPDKSGLPSDRFSAERTGGSVSTLTIQRTQQEDSAVYLCASSPTSGVSDTQYFGPGTRLTVL.